This is a list of T cell receptor beta chains from one sample in a study of CD4 and CD8 cells across lung adenocarcinoma regions. TCRdb passed the PCR reads through MiXCR, listing each CDR3 protein once. The repertoire consists of 7,000 to 9,500 distinct CDR3 sequences, with about 41% occurring once and the leading ten covering roughly 96%. Sequenced sample: CD8+ T cells from the center of a lung tumor. All receptors come from a male donor with lung adenocarcinoma. The CD4 and CD8 labels of this study may be unreliable. CDR3s include the opening cysteine and the closing phenylalanine or tryptophan. The D gene is left open where the match is weak. Not every row has a clone size; where given, it reads once, few, many or a size class.

many,TRBV6-1,TRBJ2-5,TRBD2,CASSPLAALGRTQYF,TGTGCCAGCAGTCCTCTAGCGGCGTTAGGGCGGACCCAGTACTTC
NA,TRBV7-7,TRBJ2-1,TRBD1,CASSKTGGNEQFF,TGTGCTAGCAGCAAAACAGGGGGGAATGAGCAGTTCTTC
NA,TRBV6-1,TRBJ2-5,NA,CASSDTRGPVDQETQYF,TGTGCCAGCAGTGATACGCGGGGGCCGGTAGATCAAGAGACCCAGTACTTC
many,TRBV10-2,TRBJ2-2,TRBD2,CASSGLAGTGELFF,TGCGCCAGCAGTGGGCTAGCGGGGACCGGGGAGCTGTTTTTT
NA,TRBV15,TRBJ2-3,NA,CATSRDVRGDTQYF,TGTGCCACCAGCAGAGATGTCAGGGGAGATACGCAGTATTTT
many,TRBV7-2,TRBJ2-5,TRBD2,CASNPTSGGGAQYF,TGTGCCAGCAACCCGACTAGCGGGGGGGGGGCCCAGTACTTC
NA,TRBV7-9,TRBJ1-4,NA,CASRGTNEKLFF,TGTGCCAGCCGGGGGACTAATGAAAAACTGTTTTTT
NA,TRBV6-1,TRBJ2-2,NA,CASSARSGRLNTGELFF,TGTGCCAGCAGCGCCCGTTCCGGGCGGTTGAACACCGGGGAGCTGTTTTTT
few,TRBV27,TRBJ1-1,TRBD1,CASSTWTGMDTEAFF,TGTGCCAGCAGTACCTGGACAGGGATGGACACTGAAGCTTTCTTT
many,TRBV4-1,TRBJ2-5,TRBD2,CASSPGLVGEETQYF,TGCGCCAGCAGCCCGGGACTAGTGGGTGAAGAGACCCAGTACTTC
many,TRBV7-6,TRBJ2-5,NA,CASSLPGGQETQYF,TGTGCCAGCAGCTTACCAGGGGGGCAAGAGACCCAGTACTTC
NA,TRBV6-4,TRBJ2-5,NA,CASSVNSVSSYNEQYF,TGTGCCAGCAGTGTAAACAGCGTGAGCTCCTACAATGAGCAGTACTTC
few,TRBV11-2,TRBJ2-4,NA,CASSPMSFRLAKNIQYF,TGTGCCAGCAGCCCTATGTCGTTCAGGTTAGCCAAAAACATTCAGTACTTC
NA,TRBV11-1,TRBJ2-1,NA,CASSLTNHPYNEQFF,TGTGCCAGCAGCTTAACCAATCACCCCTACAATGAGCAGTTCTTC
few,TRBV27,TRBJ2-7,NA,CASRPTGTSPPYEQYF,TGTGCCAGCAGACCCACCGGGACATCACCTCCTTACGAGCAGTACTTC
NA,TRBV3-1,TRBJ2-7,TRBD1,CATRQGMGYEQYF,TGTGCCACCAGACAGGGGATGGGGTACGAGCAGTACTTC
NA,TRBV6-5,TRBJ2-1,TRBD2,CASSWSKGGSVSEQFF,TGTGCCAGCAGTTGGTCCAAGGGCGGGAGCGTCAGTGAGCAGTTCTTC